These 21 T cell receptor beta chains originate from one sample sequenced in a study of T-cell memory formation after mild COVID-19. TCRdb itself ran the 5' RACE reads through MiXCR, one entry per CDR3 protein. The table shows around 300,000 distinct CDR3 sequences, with roughly 13% occurring only once. Sequenced material: PBMCs or a T cell subset sorted from them (not recorded which). The receptor source for this set is a man in his late teens or twenties who had mild COVID-19 (a few samples of this study predate the infection). Cell type and time point are not known.

The V call is TRBV7-9, the J call TRBJ2-1; TRBD1 or TRBD2 may be the D gene (6 bases each). CDR1 is SEHNR and CDR2 is FQNEAQ in the germline V gene (reference sequence). The germline V and J ends were trimmed by 2 bases and 4 bases, with 15 bases remaining between them. CDR3 length: 16 amino acids. CDR3 residues: CASSLWGATRYNEQFF. For the CDR3, the DNA is TGTGCCAGCAGCTTATGGGGGGCCACGAGATACAATGAGCAGTTCTTC. Together with reference TRBV7-9 and TRBJ2-1, the CDR3 gives the full variable domain: DTGVSQNPRHKITKRGQNVTFRCDPISEHNRLYWYRQTLGQGPEFLTYFQNEAQLEKSRLLSDRFSAERPKGSFSTLEIQRTEQGDSAMYLCASSLWGATRYNEQFFGPGTRLTVL.

The table lists this clonotype with a few counts. V and J are TRBV6-2 or TRBV6-3 and TRBJ2-7; 7 bases fit TRBD1. CDR1 MNHEY and CDR2 SVGEGT come from the germline V gene. J gave up 2 bases and V 7 bases, and 5 bases lay outside the gene matches. The CDR3 covers 13 residues. CDR3 protein: CASTKDRAYEQYF. The CDR3 nucleotides are TGTGCCAGCACCAAAGACAGGGCCTACGAGCAGTACTTC.

The gene calls are TRBV5-1 and TRBJ1-1; the match to TRBD1 covers 9 bases. V dropped 0 bases and J dropped 0; count of bases not matched to a gene: 0. The CDR3 totals 15 residues. Per germline, CDR1 SGHRS and CDR2 YFSETQ. CDR3 loop: CASSLGQGVNTEAFF. The CDR3 DNA is TGCGCCAGCAGCTTGGGACAGGGGGTGAACACTGAAGCTTTCTTT.

The table lists this clonotype with a few counts. This rearrangement joins TRBV25-1 to TRBJ2-7, with TRBD2 matching 7 bases. The J segment lost 11 bases and the V segment lost 2 bases, leaving 18 bases of the junction unmatched. Germline values: CDR1 MGHDK, CDR2 SYGVNS. There are 16 residues in the CDR3. CDR3 amino acids: CASSEIPLSGTIFEYV. The DNA for the CDR3 is TGTGCCAGCAGTGAAATACCCCTTTCCGGGACTATATTCGAGTACGTC.

This clonotype was seen many times. The chain combines TRBV11-2 with TRBJ1-3; D unclear. The V gene's germline CDR1 is SGHAT and CDR2 FQNNGV. The CDR3 has 17 residues. Deletions cut 5 bases from V and 3 bases from J, with 20 bases between. CDR3 nucleotide sequence: TGTGCCAGCAGCCCCCTCGGTGGGCGGGAGCTTGGAAACACCATATATTTT. Translation gives CASSPLGGRELGNTIYF.

Here the CDR3 reads CATRHPLASYNEQFF. CDR3 in DNA: TGTGCCACCCGTCATCCGTTAGCGTCCTACAATGAGCAGTTCTTC. The chain links TRBV7-9 to TRBJ2-1; weak D call: TRBD2 (5 bases). CDR1 and CDR2 (germline): SEHNR, FQNEAQ (reference sequence). The CDR3 extends over 15 amino acids. V was clipped by 10 bases and J by 1 base, with 17 bases between them.

The CDR3 DNA reads as TGTGCCATCAGAGGAAGGTATTCACCCCTCCACTTT. Translation: CAIRGRYSPLHF. The chain is built from TRBV10-3 and TRBJ1-6; D call uncertain. The germline gives CDR1 ENHRY, CDR2 SYGVKD. V was pared by 6 bases and J by 8 bases, with 8 bases between. The CDR3 length is 12 residues.

This clonotype was recorded many times. The chain has TRBV12-3 or TRBV12-4 and TRBJ2-3; 7 bases line up with TRBD1. The length of the CDR3 is 13 residues. V was clipped by 5 bases and J by 6 bases; unmatched bases: 5. This chain's CDR3 is CASSATGVDTQYF. Written as DNA, the CDR3 is TGTGCCAGCAGTGCCACAGGGGTGGATACGCAGTATTTT.

This chain connects TRBV19 to TRBJ1-5; D not certain. The CDR3 consists of 12 residues. Germline V CDR1 and CDR2: LNHDA, SQIVND (reference sequence). Trimming left V 0 bases short and J 11 bases short, with 8 bases between. CDR3 DNA sequence: TGTGCCAGTAGTATAGATCGGAACACCCAGCATTTT. As protein: CASSIDRNTQHF.

This rearrangement joins TRBV20-1 to TRBJ2-7; 12 bases match TRBD2. Germline V gene data show CDR1 as DFQATT and CDR2 as SNEGSKA (reference sequence). The CDR3 length is 14 residues. Trimming cost V 3 bases and J 3 bases; bases outside gene matches: 3. In DNA, the CDR3 is TGCAGTGCTAGGAGACTAGCGGGGGACTACGAGCAGTACGTC. Its translation: CSARRLAGDYEQYV.

This clonotype has just a few counts. The genes are TRBV5-1 and TRBJ2-5; D remains unclear. The germline V gene encodes CDR1 SGHRS and CDR2 YFSETQ. There are 14 residues in the CDR3. V was trimmed by 2 bases and J by 3 bases, leaving 11 bases between them. The CDR3 region has the DNA TGCGCCAGCAGCTTAGGGAACGCAGAAGAGACCCAGTACTTC. As protein: CASSLGNAEETQYF.

This clonotype was counted between two and nine times. V gene TRBV7-3 combines with J gene TRBJ2-3; D unclear. This CDR3 spans 15 amino acids. Per the germline V gene, CDR1 is SGHTA and CDR2 is FQGTGA. V shed 4 bases and J shed 3 bases, with 14 bases lying between them. This CDR3 reads CASSSGTIRTDTQYF. CDR3 DNA sequence: TGTGCCAGCAGCTCCGGTACCATACGAACAGATACGCAGTATTTT.

There are many counts of this clonotype. The chain couples TRBV9 to TRBJ1-1; D is perhaps TRBD1 (6 bases). This CDR3 is built from 13 residues. The germline V gene has CDR1 SGDLS and CDR2 YYNGEE. V was clipped by 4 bases and J by 4 bases, with 11 bases between them. The CDR3 sequence is CASSQGGSTEAFF. The CDR3 bases are TGTGCCAGCAGCCAAGGGGGAAGCACTGAAGCTTTCTTT.

V gene TRBV19 combines with J gene TRBJ2-3, with D perhaps given as TRBD1 or TRBD2 (5 bases each). There are 13 residues in the CDR3. Germline CDR1 LNHDA, CDR2 SQIVND (reference sequence). V dropped 4 bases and J dropped 4 bases, with 9 bases sitting between them. The CDR3 DNA follows: TGTGCCAGTAGTACGGGGCAGTCAGATACGCAGTATTTT. Amino acids: CASSTGQSDTQYF.

The chain recombines TRBV20-1 with TRBJ1-3; D may be TRBD1 (5 bases). V was clipped by 6 bases and J by 2 bases, with 14 bases between them. The CDR3 has 14 residues. Germline V CDR1 and CDR2: DFQATT, SNEGSKA (reference sequence). The CDR3 nucleotides read TGCAGTGCCGGCCCCGGGGGAACTGGAAACACCATATATTTT. Protein sequence: CSAGPGGTGNTIYF.

The V and J genes are TRBV7-2 and TRBJ1-5; D not resolved. Germline CDR1 SGHTA, CDR2 FQGNSA. V lost 2 bases, J lost 0 bases, and 8 bases lay in between. CDR3 length equals 15 residues. As DNA, the CDR3 is TGTGCCAGCAGCTTATCCAGTCTTAGCAATCAGCCCCAGCATTTT. Translating it yields CASSLSSLSNQPQHF.

In its sample, this clonotype was seen a few times. The chain has TRBV20-1 and TRBJ1-5; TRBD1 is a possible D gene (6 bases). Germline values: CDR1 DFQATT, CDR2 SNEGSKA (reference sequence). CDR3 size: 17 residues. Trimming left V 1 base short and J 2 bases short, with 18 bases between. CDR3 sequence reads: CSARAITGIVRNQPQHF. CDR3 nucleotides: TGCAGTGCTAGAGCTATCACAGGGATAGTACGCAATCAGCCCCAGCATTTT.

J is TRBJ2-3 and V is TRBV20-1; no clear D gene. V lost 0 bases and J 0 bases, leaving 7 bases between the germline ends. The CDR3 runs to 14 residues. Germline V lookup: CDR1 DFQATT, CDR2 SNEGSKA (reference sequence). The CDR3, as DNA: TGCAGTGCTAGAGATCAAGGTAGCACAGATACGCAGTATTTT. The encoded protein is CSARDQGSTDTQYF.

This clonotype was detected only a few times. V gene TRBV7-3 combines with J gene TRBJ2-1; TRBD1 aligns across 9 bases. In germline, CDR1 is SGHTA, CDR2 FQGTGA. The CDR3 is 16 amino acids. J was trimmed by 9 bases and V by 2 bases; bases with no gene match: 11. For the CDR3, the DNA is TGTGCCAGCAGCTTAGGGCCGGGACAGGGAGCGGGTGAGCAGTTCTTC. It specifies CASSLGPGQGAGEQFF.

This clonotype was seen a handful of times. CDR3 residues: CSVFHPGADTQYF. The CDR3, as DNA: TGCAGTGTCTTCCACCCCGGGGCAGATACGCAGTATTTT. This chain joins TRBV20-1 and TRBJ2-3; perhaps TRBD2 as D (5 bases). The ends were cut back, 7 bases at V and 4 bases at J, with 15 bases in the middle. The CDR3 consists of 13 residues. Germline V gene data show CDR1 as DFQATT and CDR2 as SNEGSKA (reference sequence).

This clonotype came up many times. This chain links TRBV11-2 with TRBJ2-1; maybe TRBD1 (6 bases). This CDR3 is built from 16 residues. The V gene lost 1 base and the J gene lost 4 bases, with 14 bases spanning the gap. Germline V gene sequence: CDR1 SGHAT, CDR2 FQNNGV. CDR3 sequence: CASSLVWGQTYNEQFF. The CDR3 coding sequence is TGTGCCAGCAGCTTAGTGTGGGGACAAACTTACAATGAGCAGTTCTTC.